The TCR beta chain under discussion was sequenced for a study of blood T cell repertoires in COVID-19. The CDR3 is 15 residues long. Germline values: CDR1 LNHDA, CDR2 SQIVND (reference sequence). V lost 4 bases and J lost 4; bases outside the gene matches: 8. In the study's own analysis: Amplifying reference gene primers gave estimates of nucleated cell counts. Here immunoSEQ multiplex PCR was the method, and the copy in TCRdb shows in-frame clones only, minus some. For V, J and clone size, that table is used; D and trimming come from the DNA. The table lists about 120,000 clones, just over 90% of them singletons, with 1.8% in the top ten.

This chain connects TRBV19 to TRBJ1-2; 8 bases are a match to TRBD1. This TCR derives from a human donor with active COVID-19. The donor label of this sample is uncertain. The sample consisted of peripheral blood. The CDR3 reads CASSKDKDRAYGYTF. In DNA, the CDR3 is TGTGCCAGTAGTAAAGACAAGGACAGGGCCTATGGCTACACCTTC.